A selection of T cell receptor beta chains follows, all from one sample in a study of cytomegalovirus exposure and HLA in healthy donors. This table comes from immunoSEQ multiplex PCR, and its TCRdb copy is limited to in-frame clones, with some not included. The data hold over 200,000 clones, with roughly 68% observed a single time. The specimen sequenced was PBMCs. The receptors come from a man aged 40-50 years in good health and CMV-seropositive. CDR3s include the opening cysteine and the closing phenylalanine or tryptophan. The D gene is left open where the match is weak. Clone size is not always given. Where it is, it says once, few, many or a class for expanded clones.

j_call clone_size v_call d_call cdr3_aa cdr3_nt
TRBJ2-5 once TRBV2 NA CASSEDRYPGKTQYF TGTGCCAGCAGTGAAGATCGGTACCCCGGGAAGACCCAGTACTTC
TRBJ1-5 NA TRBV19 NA CASTYASNQPQHF TGTGCCAGTACTTACGCGAGCAATCAGCCCCAGCATTTT
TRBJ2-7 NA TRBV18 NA CASSPSRSFYEQYF TGTGCCAGCTCACCGAGCAGGTCGTTCTACGAGCAGTACTTC
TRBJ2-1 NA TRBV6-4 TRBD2 CASSAERGGYNEQFF TGTGCCAGCAGTGCAGAGCGGGGGGGCTACAATGAGCAGTTCTTC
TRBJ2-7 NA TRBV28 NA CASRVTGISSYEQYF TGTGCCAGCAGAGTCACCGGGATCAGCTCCTACGAGCAGTACTTC
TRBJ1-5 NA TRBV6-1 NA CASSESGGPNQPQHF TGTGCCAGCAGTGAAAGTGGGGGCCCGAATCAGCCCCAGCATTTT
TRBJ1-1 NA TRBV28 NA CASRVSGEVGEAFF TGTGCCAGCAGGGTTTCCGGGGAGGTTGGAGAAGCTTTCTTT
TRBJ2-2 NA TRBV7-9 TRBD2 CASSRRTSGNYTGELFF TGTGCCAGCAGCCGGCGGACTAGCGGTAATTACACCGGGGAGCTGTTTTTT
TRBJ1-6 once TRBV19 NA CASRLDTAPLHF TGTGCCAGTAGACTCGACACTGCACCCCTCCACTTT
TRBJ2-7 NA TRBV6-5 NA CASSPRGSKSYEQYF TGTGCCAGCAGCCCCCGGGGGTCCAAATCCTACGAGCAGTACTTC
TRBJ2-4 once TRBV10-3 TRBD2 CAISDGSGGAGDIQYF TGTGCCATCAGCGACGGTAGCGGGGGGGCCGGGGACATTCAGTACTTC
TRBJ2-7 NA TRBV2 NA CASSDRVSEQYF TGTGCCAGCAGTGACAGGGTTTCCGAGCAGTACTTC
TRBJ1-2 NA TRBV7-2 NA CASSSPGGLYGYTF TGTGCCAGCAGCTCCCCGGGTGGACTGTATGGCTACACCTTC
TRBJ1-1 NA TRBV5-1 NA CASSLTPGAPEAFF TGCGCCAGCAGCTTGACACCAGGGGCCCCTGAAGCTTTCTTT
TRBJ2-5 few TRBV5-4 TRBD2 CASSPRLAGAGETQYF TGTGCCAGCAGCCCAAGACTAGCGGGGGCGGGGGAGACCCAGTACTTC
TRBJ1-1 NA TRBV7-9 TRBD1 CASSSTGPTEAFF TGTGCCAGCAGCTCGACAGGGCCCACTGAAGCTTTCTTT
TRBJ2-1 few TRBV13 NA CASSEDRNNEQFF TGTGCCAGCAGCGAGGACAGAAACAATGAGCAGTTCTTC
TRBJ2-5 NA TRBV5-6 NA CASSFGGRGQETQYF TGTGCCAGCAGCTTCGGGGGGCGCGGGCAAGAGACCCAGTACTTC
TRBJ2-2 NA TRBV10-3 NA CAISDSGELFF TGTGCCATCAGCGACAGCGGGGAGCTGTTTTTT
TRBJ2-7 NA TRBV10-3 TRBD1 CAISETGDGEQYF TGTGCCATCAGTGAGACAGGGGATGGCGAGCAGTACTTC
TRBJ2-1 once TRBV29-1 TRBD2 CSVASSGSYNEQFF TGCAGCGTTGCCTCTAGCGGCTCCTACAATGAGCAGTTCTTC
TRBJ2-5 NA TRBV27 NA CASQDSRETQYF TGTGCCAGCCAGGACAGTAGAGAGACCCAGTACTTC
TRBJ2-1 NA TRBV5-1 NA CASSFGGQNEQFF TGCGCCAGCAGCTTCGGGGGGCAAAATGAGCAGTTCTTC
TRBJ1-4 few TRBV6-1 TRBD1 CASSEGQFNEKLFF TGTGCCAGCAGTGAGGGACAGTTTAATGAAAAACTGTTTTTT
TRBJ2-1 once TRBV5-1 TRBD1 CASSRTGENEQFF TGCGCCAGCAGTCGGACAGGGGAAAATGAGCAGTTCTTC
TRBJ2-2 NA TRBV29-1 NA CSVEATYGELFF TGCAGCGTTGAAGCTACTTACGGGGAGCTGTTTTTT
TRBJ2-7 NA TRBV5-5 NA CASSLAVYGGEQYF TGTGCCAGCAGCTTGGCTGTTTACGGGGGCGAGCAGTACTTC
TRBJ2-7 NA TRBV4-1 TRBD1 CASSGPTGTLRSSSYEQYF TGCGCCAGCAGCGGCCCGACAGGGACCCTTCGTTCGAGCTCCTACGAGCAGTACTTC
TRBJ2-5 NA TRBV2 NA CASSQTPAQYF TGTGCCAGCAGTCAGACTCCCGCCCAGTACTTC
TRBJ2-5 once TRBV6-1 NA CASSELDYTKETQYF TGTGCCAGCAGTGAGCTGGACTATACCAAAGAGACCCAGTACTTC
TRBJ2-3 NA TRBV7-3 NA CASSLMPSRDTQYF TGTGCCAGCAGCTTAATGCCTAGCAGAGATACGCAGTATTTT
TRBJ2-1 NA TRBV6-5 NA CASSYRDPPYNEQFF TGTGCCAGCAGTTACCGGGATCCCCCCTACAATGAGCAGTTCTTC
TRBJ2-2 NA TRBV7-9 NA CASSLTDANTGELFF TGTGCCAGCAGCTTGACAGACGCGAACACCGGGGAGCTGTTTTTT
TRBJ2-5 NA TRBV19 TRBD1 CASSLVGTGKETQYF TGTGCCAGTAGCTTGGTGGGGACAGGTAAAGAGACCCAGTACTTC
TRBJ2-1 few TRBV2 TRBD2 CASSEPGGGTSASSSSYNEQFF TGTGCCAGCAGTGAACCTGGGGGGGGGACTAGCGCTTCATCAAGCTCCTACAATGAGCAGTTCTTC
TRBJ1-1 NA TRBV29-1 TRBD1 CSAPQGARGAFF TGCAGCGCGCCCCAGGGGGCTCGGGGAGCTTTCTTT
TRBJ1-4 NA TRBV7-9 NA CSSSLPDEKLFF TGTTCCAGCAGCTTACCGGATGAAAAACTGTTTTTT
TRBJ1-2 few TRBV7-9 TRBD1 CASSDRGERRGYTF TGTGCCAGCAGCGACAGGGGGGAGCGGAGGGGCTACACCTTC
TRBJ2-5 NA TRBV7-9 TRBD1 CASSYGQARRETQYF TGTGCCAGCAGCTACGGACAGGCCAGGAGGGAGACCCAGTACTTC
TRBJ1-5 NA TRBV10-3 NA CAISEYRTDDSNQPQHF TGTGCCATCAGTGAGTACAGGACGGATGATAGCAATCAGCCCCAGCATTTT
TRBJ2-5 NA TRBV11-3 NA CASSPGPQETQYF TGTGCCAGCTCTCCAGGGCCCCAAGAGACCCAGTACTTC
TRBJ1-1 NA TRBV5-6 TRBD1 CASSWTRQGAVTEAFF TGTGCCAGCAGCTGGACCCGACAGGGGGCGGTCACTGAAGCTTTCTTT
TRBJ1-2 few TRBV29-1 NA CSVEEGLAGYTF TGCAGCGTTGAAGAAGGACTGGCTGGCTACACCTTC